The source of this T cell receptor (beta chain) is a study of T cell repertoires in cytomegalovirus infection. Across the whole study: Both a matching HLA type and CMV infection were indicated by public TCR beta signatures.

Comment on this clonotype: One end of the junction fails to match germline, which may point to a read error.

TCRdb independently ran MiXCR on the reads; one entry per CDR3 protein. The repertoire has around 450,000 distinct CDR3 sequences, roughly a third of them found once; the top ten carry roughly an eighth. Sequenced sample: PBMCs. The source of this sequence is a human donor in good health (CMV status not recorded). Some clones in this sample may be carry-over from other donors' samples.

For the CDR3, the DNA is TGTGCAAGCAGATTAGCGATGGCGGGGGGCATACCCTACAATGCGCCGTTCTTC. Translated, it gives CASRLAMAGGIPYNAPFF. This sequence joins TRBV7-2 and TRBJ2-1; TRBD2 aligns across 8 bases. Per germline, CDR1 SGHTA and CDR2 FQGNSA. There are 18 residues in the CDR3.